Below, 17 T cell receptor beta chains from the same sample are listed, as sequenced in a study of identical twins. Each CDR3 protein gets one entry after TCRdb re-called the 5' RACE reads with MiXCR. The table lists more than 400,000 distinct CDR3 sequences, around 15% of them singletons. These data were likewise used in another study, on yellow fever vaccine responses in identical twins.

The sequenced sample was CD4+ T cells sorted from blood. The receptors were sampled from a woman under 30 in good health.

V gene TRBV7-2 combines with J gene TRBJ2-5; D unresolved. Germline CDR1 SGHTA, CDR2 FQGNSA. Trimming left V 5 bases short and J 1 base short, with 11 bases between. CDR3 size: 14 residues. The CDR3 nucleotides read TGTGCCAGCAGCAACGGACGGTTCCAAGAGACCCAGTACTTC. As protein: CASSNGRFQETQYF.

The chain links TRBV20-1 to TRBJ2-1; D is perhaps TRBD2 (6 bases). The CDR3 has 13 amino acids. Trimming left V 6 bases short and J 5 bases short, with 14 bases between. The V gene's germline CDR1 is DFQATT and CDR2 SNEGSKA (reference sequence). The CDR3 spells CSASGEANNEQFF. The CDR3 nucleotides are TGCAGTGCCTCGGGAGAGGCGAACAATGAGCAGTTCTTC.

This clonotype was seen a handful of times. V is TRBV20-1 and J is TRBJ1-1, with a possible D match to TRBD1 (5 bases). Germline V CDR1 and CDR2: DFQATT, SNEGSKA (reference sequence). Trimming took 4 bases from V and 2 from J, leaving 11 bases between them. The CDR3 is made up of 13 amino acids. For the CDR3, the DNA is TGCAGTGCTAATCACAGGCCCAACACTGAAGCTTTCTTT. Translation: CSANHRPNTEAFF.

The V gene is TRBV4-1, the J gene TRBJ2-6, with TRBD1 identical over 10 bases. V lost 2 bases to trimming and J lost 2 bases; unmatched junction nucleotides: 6. The CDR3 extends over 18 amino acids. Germline V gene sequence: CDR1 MGHRA, CDR2 YSYEKL. CDR3 loop: CASSQRDRGLAGANVLTF. The DNA of the CDR3 is TGCGCCAGCAGCCAACGGGACAGGGGATTAGCTGGGGCCAACGTCCTGACTTTC.

This clonotype has a handful of counts. This sequence joins TRBV28 and TRBJ2-7; 10 bases line up with TRBD2. There are 15 residues in the CDR3. After removal of 5 bases from V and 0 bases from J, the junction contained 4 bases not matched to a gene. Germline-derived CDR1 and CDR2 are MDHEN and SYDVKM. The CDR3 nucleotides read TGTGCCAGCAGTACAGCTAGCGGGGGCTCCTACGAGCAGTACTTC. As protein: CASSTASGGSYEQYF.

In its sample, this clonotype was seen a few times. The CDR3 bases are TGTGCCAGCAGTGAAAAAGGACTTGGAAATGAGCAGTTCTTC. Protein sequence: CASSEKGLGNEQFF. This chain joins TRBV2 and TRBJ2-1; tentatively, D is TRBD2 (5 bases). The CDR3 is made up of 14 amino acids. From germline, CDR1 is SNHLY and CDR2 FYNNEI. V shed 2 bases and J shed 7 bases, with 12 bases lying between them. Variable domain in full (rest from reference TRBV2 and TRBJ2-1): EPEVTQTPSHQVTQMGQEVILRCVPISNHLYFYWYRQILGQKVEFLVSFYNNEISEKSEIFDDQFSVERPDGSNFTLKIRSTKLEDSAMYFCASSEKGLGNEQFFGPGTRLTVL.

This clonotype has a handful of counts. The rearrangement links TRBV28 to TRBJ2-5, with a possible D match to TRBD2 (6 bases). This CDR3 has 12 amino acids. Trimming removed 4 bases from V and 11 bases from J, with 14 bases in between. In germline, CDR1 is MDHEN, CDR2 SYDVKM. CDR3 bases: TGTGCCAGCAGTTACAGCGGGCCCCCTCAGTACTTC. Protein: CASSYSGPPQYF. The full variable domain, in which reference TRBV28 and TRBJ2-5 provide the parts outside the CDR3, is DVKVTQSSRYLVKRTGEKVFLECVQDMDHENMFWYRQDPGLGLRLIYFSYDVKMKEKGDIPEGYSVSREKKERFSLILESASTNQTSMYLCASSYSGPPQYFGPGTRLLVL.

In its sample, this clonotype was seen a few times. The gene calls are TRBV28 and TRBJ2-4, with D perhaps TRBD1 or TRBD2 (5 bases each). The CDR3 has 14 residues. The V end was cut by 4 bases, the J end by 8 bases, with 15 bases between. Germline CDR1 reads MDHEN; CDR2 reads SYDVKM. The CDR3 bases are TGTGCCAGCAGTTCGGGGCAGGGTGGTTACATTCAGTACTTC. Protein: CASSSGQGGYIQYF.

The chain recombines TRBV20-1 with TRBJ2-5; 11 bases line up with TRBD2. After removal of 8 bases from V and 1 base from J, the junction contained 12 bases not matched to a gene. The germline V gene has CDR1 DFQATT and CDR2 SNEGSKA (reference sequence). The CDR3 extends over 16 amino acids. This CDR3 is CSPLGLAGLPQETQYF. CDR3 DNA sequence: TGCAGTCCACTCGGACTAGCGGGCCTCCCCCAAGAGACCCAGTACTTC.

This clonotype was seen a handful of times. The rearrangement joins TRBV9 to TRBJ1-4; D uncertain. The CDR3 loop spans 16 amino acids. CDR1 and CDR2 (germline): SGDLS, YYNGEE. V was clipped by 3 bases and J by 7 bases, with 19 bases between them. CDR3 nucleotide sequence: TGTGCCAGCAGCGCGGGAGCGTACTCGGGGAGTGAAAAACTGTTTTTT. Its translation: CASSAGAYSGSEKLFF. Using reference TRBV9 and TRBJ1-4 for the parts outside the CDR3, the full variable domain is DSGVTQTPKHLITATGQRVTLRCSPRSGDLSVYWYQQSLDQGLQFLIQYYNGEERAKGNILERFSAQQFPDLHSELNLSSLELGDSALYFCASSAGAYSGSEKLFFGSGTQLSVL.

V and J are TRBV5-1 and TRBJ2-3, with TRBD2 identical over 9 bases. V trimming: 0 bases; J trimming: 1 base; junction bases outside the gene matches: 6. This CDR3 has 17 amino acids. Germline V gene sequence: CDR1 SGHRS, CDR2 YFSETQ. Written as DNA, the CDR3 is TGCGCCAGCAGCTTGGCGGGATGGACTAGCGGCACAGATACGCAGTATTTT. Protein: CASSLAGWTSGTDTQYF.

The rearrangement links TRBV12-3 or TRBV12-4 to TRBJ2-1; 13 bases fit TRBD2. V shed 4 bases and J 8 bases; nucleotides not matched to a gene: 5. The CDR3 contains 15 residues. The DNA for the CDR3 is TGTGCCAGCAGTTACGGGACTAGCGGGACGGATGAGCAGTTCTTC. Translated, it gives CASSYGTSGTDEQFF.

This clonotype was recorded a few times. The V gene is TRBV2, the J gene TRBJ2-1; D call uncertain. The CDR3 totals 12 residues. CDR1 and CDR2 from the germline V gene are SNHLY and FYNNEI. Trimming removed 4 bases at V and 8 bases at J, with 9 bases between. The CDR3 DNA sequence: TGTGCCAGCAGTGGATCCTTCTATGAGCAGTTCTTC. Protein sequence: CASSGSFYEQFF.

A word on this clonotype: With a much larger clone just one base away, this may be a read error. The J gene is TRBJ1-1, the V gene TRBV6-4, with 8 positions matching TRBD1. V was clipped by 6 bases and J by 0 bases; unmatched bases: 6. Germline V gene data show CDR1 as MRHNA and CDR2 as SNTAGT. This CDR3 spans 15 amino acids. CDR3 bases: TGTGCCAGCAGAAGACAGGGGACCATGAACACTGAAGCTTTCTTT. Translated: CASRRQGTMNTEAFF.

The gene calls are TRBV10-1 and TRBJ2-2; 12 nucleotides match TRBD2. This CDR3 spans 17 amino acids. Germline V lookup: CDR1 WNHNN, CDR2 SYGVQD (reference sequence). V lost 2 bases, J lost 3 bases, and 4 bases stayed unmatched. DNA for the CDR3: TGCGCCAGCAGTGAGACTAGACTAGCGGGAGACACCGGGGAGCTGTTTTTT. Translated: CASSETRLAGDTGELFF.

In its sample, this clonotype was seen a few times. The gene calls are TRBV28 and TRBJ2-1; tentative D call: TRBD2 (6 bases). V was pared by 5 bases and J by 0 bases, with 11 bases between. Germline V CDR1 and CDR2: MDHEN, SYDVKM. This CDR3 has 15 amino acids. This CDR3 reads CASSNGGSSYNEQFF. CDR3 coding DNA: TGTGCCAGCAGTAATGGGGGGAGCTCCTACAATGAGCAGTTCTTC.

This clonotype came up once. V and J are TRBV20-1 and TRBJ2-3; D may be TRBD2 (6 bases). The ends were cut back, 3 bases at V and 1 base at J, with 11 bases in the middle. The CDR3 contains 14 residues. The germline CDR1 and CDR2 sequences are DFQATT and SNEGSKA (reference sequence). This CDR3 reads CSASRDSGTDTQYF. The CDR3 coding sequence is TGCAGTGCTAGCCGGGACTCTGGCACAGATACGCAGTATTTT.